This TCR beta chain was found in a study of T cell changes during pregnancy in multiple sclerosis. Libraries were prepared by immunoSEQ multiplex PCR; TCRdb keeps only in-frame clonotypes and omits some of them. The sample lists approximately 13,000 clones; 93% were seen once. The ends were cut back, 0 bases at V and 0 bases at J, with 7 bases in the middle. The CDR3 consists of 15 residues. The V gene's germline CDR1 is SGDLS and CDR2 YYNGEE. The clonotype originates from a female donor in good health, enrolled as a control in a pregnancy study. Specimen: peripheral blood, collected in the second trimester of pregnancy. The chain has TRBV9 and TRBJ2-4; maybe TRBD2 (5 bases). Here the CDR3 reads CASSVAGLAKNIQYF. The CDR3 DNA reads TGTGCCAGCAGCGTAGCCGGACTAGCCAAAAACATTCAGTACTTC.